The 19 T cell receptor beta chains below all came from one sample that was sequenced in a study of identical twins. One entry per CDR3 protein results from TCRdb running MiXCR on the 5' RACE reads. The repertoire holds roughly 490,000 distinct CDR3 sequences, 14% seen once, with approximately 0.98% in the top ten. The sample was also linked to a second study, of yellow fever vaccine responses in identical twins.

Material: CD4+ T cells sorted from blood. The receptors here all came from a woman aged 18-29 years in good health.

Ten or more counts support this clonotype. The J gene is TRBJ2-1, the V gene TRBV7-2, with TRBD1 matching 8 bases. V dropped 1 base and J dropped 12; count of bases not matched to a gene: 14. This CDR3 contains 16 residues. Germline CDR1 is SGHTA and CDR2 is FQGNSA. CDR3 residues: CASSLGLRQGSGGQFF. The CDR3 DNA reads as TGTGCCAGCAGCTTAGGATTAAGACAGGGGTCCGGCGGGCAGTTCTTC.

Here the CDR3 reads CASSLTVGPTGELFF. The CDR3, as DNA: TGTGCCAGCAGTTTGACCGTGGGACCAACCGGGGAGCTGTTTTTT. The chain joins TRBV28 to TRBJ2-2, with D possibly called TRBD1 or TRBD2 (5 bases each). V lost 3 bases, J lost 5 bases, and 13 bases lay in between. The germline gives CDR1 MDHEN, CDR2 SYDVKM. The CDR3 extends over 15 amino acids.

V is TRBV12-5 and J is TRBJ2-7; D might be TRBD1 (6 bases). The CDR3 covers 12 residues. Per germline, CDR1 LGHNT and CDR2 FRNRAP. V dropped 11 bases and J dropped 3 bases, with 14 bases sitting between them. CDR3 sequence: CAQITGYYEQYF. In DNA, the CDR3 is TGTGCTCAAATCACAGGGTACTACGAGCAGTACTTC.

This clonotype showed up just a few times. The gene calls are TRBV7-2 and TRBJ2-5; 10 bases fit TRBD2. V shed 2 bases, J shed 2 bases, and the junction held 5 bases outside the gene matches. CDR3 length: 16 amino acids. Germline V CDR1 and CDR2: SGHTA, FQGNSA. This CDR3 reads CASSLSVAGGQETQYF. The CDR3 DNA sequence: TGTGCCAGCAGCTTAAGCGTAGCGGGAGGACAAGAGACCCAGTACTTC.

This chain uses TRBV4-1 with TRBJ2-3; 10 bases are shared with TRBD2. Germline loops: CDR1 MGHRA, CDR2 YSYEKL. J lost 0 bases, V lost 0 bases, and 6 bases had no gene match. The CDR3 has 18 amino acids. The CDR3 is CASSQDPSGGTSTDTQYF. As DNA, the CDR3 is TGCGCCAGCAGCCAAGACCCTAGCGGGGGCACTAGCACAGATACGCAGTATTTT.

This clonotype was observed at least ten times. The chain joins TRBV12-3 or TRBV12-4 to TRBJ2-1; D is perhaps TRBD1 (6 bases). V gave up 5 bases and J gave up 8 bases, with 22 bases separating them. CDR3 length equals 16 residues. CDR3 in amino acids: CASSPRPGQSTDEQFF. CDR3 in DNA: TGTGCCAGCAGTCCAAGGCCGGGACAATCAACCGATGAGCAGTTCTTC.

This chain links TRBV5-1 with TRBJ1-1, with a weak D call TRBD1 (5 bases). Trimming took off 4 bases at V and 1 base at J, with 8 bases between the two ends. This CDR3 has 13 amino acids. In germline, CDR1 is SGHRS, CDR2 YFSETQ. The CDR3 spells CASSTGTNTEAFF. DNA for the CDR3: TGCGCCAGCAGCACTGGGACGAACACTGAAGCTTTCTTT. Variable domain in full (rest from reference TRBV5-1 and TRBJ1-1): KAGVTQTPRYLIKTRGQQVTLSCSPISGHRSVSWYQQTPGQGLQFLFEYFSETQRNKGNFPGRFSGRQFSNSRSEMNVSTLELGDSALYLCASSTGTNTEAFFGQGTRLTVV.

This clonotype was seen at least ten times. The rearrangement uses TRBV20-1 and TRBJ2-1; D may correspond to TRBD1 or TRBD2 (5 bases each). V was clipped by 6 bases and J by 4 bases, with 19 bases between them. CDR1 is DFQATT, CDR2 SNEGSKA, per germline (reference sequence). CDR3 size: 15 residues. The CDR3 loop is CSAEWGSGKYNEQFF. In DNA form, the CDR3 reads TGCAGTGCCGAATGGGGGTCCGGGAAGTACAATGAGCAGTTCTTC.

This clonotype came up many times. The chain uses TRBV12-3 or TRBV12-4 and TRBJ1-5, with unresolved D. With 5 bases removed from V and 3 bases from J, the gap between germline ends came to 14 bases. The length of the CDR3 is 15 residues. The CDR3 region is CASSPPPGINQPQHF. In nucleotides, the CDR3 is TGTGCCAGCAGTCCCCCCCCTGGGATCAATCAGCCCCAGCATTTT.

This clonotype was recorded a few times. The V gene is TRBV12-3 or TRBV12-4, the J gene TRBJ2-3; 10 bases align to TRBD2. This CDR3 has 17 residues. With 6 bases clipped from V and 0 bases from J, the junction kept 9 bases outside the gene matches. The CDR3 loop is CASRRTSGVFSTDTQYF. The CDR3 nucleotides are TGTGCCAGCAGACGGACTAGCGGAGTATTTAGCACAGATACGCAGTATTTT.

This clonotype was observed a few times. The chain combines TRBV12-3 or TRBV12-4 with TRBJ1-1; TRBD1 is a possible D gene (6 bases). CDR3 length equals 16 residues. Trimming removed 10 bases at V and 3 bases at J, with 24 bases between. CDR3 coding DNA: TGTGCCACCTCAAAGGGTATACAGGGTGTAGACACTGAAGCTTTCTTT. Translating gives CATSKGIQGVDTEAFF.

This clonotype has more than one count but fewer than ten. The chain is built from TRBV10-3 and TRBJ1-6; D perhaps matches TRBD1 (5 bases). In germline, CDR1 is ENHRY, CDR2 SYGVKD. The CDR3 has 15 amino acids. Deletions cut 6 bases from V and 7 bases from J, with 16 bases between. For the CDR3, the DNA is TGTGCCATCAGATCCTGGGGCGAAGGCAATTCACCCCTCCACTTT. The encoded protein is CAIRSWGEGNSPLHF.

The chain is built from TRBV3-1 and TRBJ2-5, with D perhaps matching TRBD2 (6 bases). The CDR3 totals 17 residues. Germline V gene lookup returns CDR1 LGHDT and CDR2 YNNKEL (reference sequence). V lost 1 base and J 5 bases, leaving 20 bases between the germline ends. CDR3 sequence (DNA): TGTGCCAGCAGCCAAGTAACGGGGGTGAGGTTGGGGGAGACCCAGTACTTC. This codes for CASSQVTGVRLGETQYF.

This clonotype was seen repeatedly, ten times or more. As DNA, the CDR3 is TGTGCCGTATCGAAGAAGGGCTACAATGAGCAGTTCTTC. Its translation: CAVSKKGYNEQFF. The chain joins TRBV15 to TRBJ2-1, with no clear D. V was clipped by 11 bases and J by 3 bases, with 14 bases between them. Germline values: CDR1 LNHNV, CDR2 YYDKDF (reference sequence). The CDR3 runs 13 residues.

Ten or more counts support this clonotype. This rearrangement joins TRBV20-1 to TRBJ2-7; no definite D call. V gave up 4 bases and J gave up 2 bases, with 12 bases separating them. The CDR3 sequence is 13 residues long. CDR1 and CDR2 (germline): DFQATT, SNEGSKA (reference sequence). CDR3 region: CSATALGTYEQYF. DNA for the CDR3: TGCAGTGCTACAGCGCTGGGGACCTACGAGCAGTACTTC.

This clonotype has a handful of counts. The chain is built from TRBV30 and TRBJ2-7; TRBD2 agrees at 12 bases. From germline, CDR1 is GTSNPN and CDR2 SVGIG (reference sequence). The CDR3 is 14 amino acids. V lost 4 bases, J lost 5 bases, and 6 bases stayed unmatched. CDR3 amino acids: CAWKRLAGVNEQYF. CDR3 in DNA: TGTGCCTGGAAGCGACTAGCGGGGGTGAACGAGCAGTACTTC. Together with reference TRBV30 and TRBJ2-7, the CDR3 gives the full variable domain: SQTIHQWPATLVQPVGSPLSLECTVEGTSNPNLYWYRQAAGRGLQLLFYSVGIGQISSEVPQNLSASRPQDRQFILSSKKLLLSDSGFYLCAWKRLAGVNEQYFGPGTRLTVT.

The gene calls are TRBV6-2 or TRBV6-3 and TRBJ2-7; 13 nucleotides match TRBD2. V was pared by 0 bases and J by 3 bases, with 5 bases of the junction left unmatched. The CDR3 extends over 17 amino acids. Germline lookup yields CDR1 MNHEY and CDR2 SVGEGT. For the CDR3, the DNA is TGTGCCAGCAGTTACTCGACACTAGCGGGAGGGGGCTACGAGCAGTACTTC. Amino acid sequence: CASSYSTLAGGGYEQYF.

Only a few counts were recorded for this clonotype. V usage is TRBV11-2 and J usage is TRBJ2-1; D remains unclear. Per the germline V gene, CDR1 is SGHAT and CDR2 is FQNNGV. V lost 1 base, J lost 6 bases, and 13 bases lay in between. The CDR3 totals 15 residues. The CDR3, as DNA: TGTGCCAGCAGCTTAGGTATGGGTAAAGGCAATGAGCAGTTCTTC. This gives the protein CASSLGMGKGNEQFF.

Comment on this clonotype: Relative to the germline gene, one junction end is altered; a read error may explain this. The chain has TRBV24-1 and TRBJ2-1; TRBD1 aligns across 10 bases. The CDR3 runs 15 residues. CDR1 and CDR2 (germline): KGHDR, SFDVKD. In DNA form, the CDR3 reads TGTGCCACCGGTGATTTGGGGACAGGGGACAATGAGCAGTTCTTC. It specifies CATGDLGTGDNEQFF.